The sequence of this T cell receptor beta chain was determined in a study of human T cells and chemical hapten exposure. Trimming at V came to 1 base and at J to 6 bases, leaving 9 bases not matched to a gene. CDR1 is SGHRS, CDR2 YFSETQ, per germline. The CDR3 sequence is 16 residues long. This clonotype appeared many times. TCRdb reanalysed the RACE reads using MiXCR and keeps one entry per CDR3 protein. There are roughly 80,000 distinct CDR3 sequences in the sample; about 10% occur only once, and around 4.2% lies in the top ten. Time point noted: patch test 1, 2 weeks after DPC sensitization. Documented treatment: therapeutic diphenylcyclopropenone sensitization with weekly scalp DPC.

The sample consisted of whole blood, taken in connection with sensitization to the hapten diphenylcyclopropenone (DPC). The receptor comes from a woman aged 45-65 years with alopecia areata. Some clones in this sample may be carry-over from other donors' samples. The chain combines TRBV5-1 with TRBJ2-2, with 7 bases fitting TRBD2. As DNA, the CDR3 is TGCGCCAGCAGCTTGACTGCACTAGCGTTCGCCGGGGAGCTGTTTTTT. As protein: CASSLTALAFAGELFF.